This note documents a single T cell receptor beta chain sequence. Trimming took off 0 bases at V and 2 bases at J, with 15 bases between the two ends. CDR3 length: 16 residues. Germline loops: CDR1 DFQATT, CDR2 SNEGSKA (reference sequence). This record belongs to a study of identical twins. Through template switching, a universal primer site was introduced, and the cDNA contained unique molecular identifiers. In TCRdb, the 5' RACE reads were re-called with MiXCR into one record per CDR3 protein. The sample yields 1.5 million or so distinct CDR3 sequences, under 35% seen once. The donors were all healthy and Caucasian.

The clonotype originates from a newborn girl in good health. The sequenced sample consisted of cord blood. The V call is TRBV20-1, the J call TRBJ2-3; no clear D gene. The CDR3 reads CSARDRRTTITDTQYF. DNA for the CDR3: TGCAGTGCTAGAGATCGCCGGACGACAATCACAGATACGCAGTATTTT.